A selection of T cell receptor beta chains follows, all from one sample in a study of PD-1 blockade in classical Hodgkin lymphoma. The repertoire was sequenced with immunoSEQ multiplex PCR; TCRdb's copy has only in-frame clones and lacks some. The table lists about 84,000 clones, 89% of them singletons, with about 20% in the top ten. Sequencing was performed on peripheral blood mononuclear cells (PBMCs), taken at baseline. These receptor sequences come from a human donor with classical Hodgkin lymphoma. CDR3s include the opening cysteine and the closing phenylalanine or tryptophan. The D gene is left open where the match is weak. Only part of the rows carry a size: once, few, many, or a class if the clone is expanded.

cdr3_aa cdr3_nt d_call j_call clone_size v_call
CASSLERATNEKLFF TGTGCCAGCAGCTTAGAAAGGGCAACTAATGAAAAACTGTTTTTT . TRBJ1-4 . TRBV7-9
CVRSFPGTTEAFF TGTGTCAGAAGCTTCCCAGGGACCACTGAAGCTTTCTTT . TRBJ1-1 . TRBV7-5
CASSLGGRGTEAFF TGTGCCAGCAGCTTAGGGGGGCGCGGAACTGAAGCTTTCTTT . TRBJ1-1 . TRBV7-6
CASSESRNTGELFF TGTGCCAGCAGTGAAAGCCGAAACACCGGGGAGCTGTTTTTT . TRBJ2-2 . TRBV2
CSARGGTEAFF TGCAGTGCTAGGGGTGGGACTGAAGCTTTCTTT . TRBJ1-1 . TRBV20-1
CASSANLQGVKAYGYTF TGTGCCAGCTCAGCTAACTTACAGGGGGTAAAAGCCTATGGCTACACCTTC TRBD1 TRBJ1-2 . TRBV18
CASSSDEDYFYNEQFF TGTGCCAGCAGCTCAGACGAGGACTATTTCTACAATGAGCAGTTCTTC . TRBJ2-1 once TRBV7-8
CSVAQGRYEQYF TGCAGCGTTGCCCAGGGAAGGTACGAGCAGTACTTC . TRBJ2-7 . TRBV29-1
CASRLGLAGISTDTQYF TGTGCCAGCAGGCTAGGACTAGCGGGAATCAGCACAGATACGCAGTATTTT TRBD2 TRBJ2-3 . TRBV27
CASSPGGEKLFF TGTGCCAGCAGCCCAGGGGGTGAAAAACTGTTTTTT TRBD1 TRBJ1-4 . TRBV6-5